These 18 T cell receptor beta chains originate from one sample sequenced in a study of PD-1 blockade in classical Hodgkin lymphoma. The repertoire was sequenced with immunoSEQ multiplex PCR; TCRdb's copy has only in-frame clones and lacks some. The sample has fewer than 55,000 clones; about three quarters are singletons. As for time point: cycle 4 day 1 (C4D1), after less than 7 weeks of nivolumab. All trial patients relapsed after autologous stem cell transplantation. The sequencing here drew on peripheral blood mononuclear cells (PBMCs), taken before the fourth cycle of nivolumab. These receptors all come from a human donor with classical Hodgkin lymphoma.

The chain links TRBV6-5 to TRBJ1-1; D gene uncertain. V dropped 2 bases and J dropped 4 bases, with 11 bases sitting between them. The V gene's germline CDR1 is MNHEY and CDR2 SVGAGI. The CDR3 has 14 residues. CDR3 nucleotides: TGTGCCAGCAGTTACACGGAAGGCGTCACTGAAGCTTTCTTT. Translating it yields CASSYTEGVTEAFF.

The V and J genes are TRBV6-4 and TRBJ2-2, with 10 bases lining up with TRBD1. Per the germline V gene, CDR1 is MRHNA and CDR2 is SNTAGT. CDR3 length equals 15 residues. V gave up 5 bases and J gave up 6 bases; unmatched junction bases: 6. The CDR3 region has the DNA TGTGCCAGCAGTATGACAGGGGGCTTCTCCGGGGAGCTGTTTTTT. It translates to CASSMTGGFSGELFF.

This clone was observed a handful of times. The same CDR3 arises from other DNA sequences in this sample as well. This chain connects TRBV6-5 to TRBJ1-1, with D hard to call. The V gene lost 0 bases and the J gene lost 3 bases, with 11 bases spanning the gap. CDR1 is MNHEY and CDR2 is SVGAGI in the germline V gene. The CDR3 spans 15 residues. The CDR3 reads CASSYSRTSDTEAFF. In DNA, the CDR3 is TGTGCCAGCAGTTACTCTCGGACCTCCGACACTGAAGCTTTCTTT.

V usage is TRBV19 and J usage is TRBJ2-2; 12 positions agree with TRBD1. There are 14 residues in the CDR3. V lost 3 bases to trimming and J lost 8 bases; unmatched junction nucleotides: 1. The V gene's germline CDR1 is LNHDA and CDR2 SQIVND (reference sequence). CDR3: CASSMGQGAGELFF. In DNA, the CDR3 is TGTGCCAGTAGTATGGGACAGGGGGCGGGGGAGCTGTTTTTT.

V is TRBV2 and J is TRBJ2-5; 9 bases map to TRBD1. CDR1 is SNHLY, CDR2 FYNNEI, per germline. Germline trimming cut 8 bases from V and 2 bases from J; bases unmatched to any gene: 3. The CDR3 has 13 amino acids. The DNA for the CDR3 is TGTGCCAGCGGAGGACAGGGGCAAGAGACCCAGTACTTC. Residues: CASGGQGQETQYF.

The chain joins TRBV18 to TRBJ1-3, with D possibly TRBD1 on 6 matching bases. CDR3 length equals 16 residues. Looked up from germline, CDR1 is KGHSH and CDR2 is LQKENI. The ends were cut back, 6 bases at V and 1 base at J, with 16 bases in the middle. The CDR3 sequence is CASSPTTGISGNTIYF. The DNA for the CDR3 is TGTGCCAGCTCCCCAACCACAGGGATTTCTGGAAACACCATATATTTT.

The V and J genes are TRBV10-2 and TRBJ1-4, with TRBD1 matching 7 bases. Germline CDR1 reads WSHSY; CDR2 reads SAAADI. The trim removed 9 bases at V and 8 bases at J, leaving 9 bases unmatched. CDR3 length: 13 residues. The CDR3 nucleotides read TGCGCCAGTCTTCAGGGGGAGGGGGAAAAACTGTTTTTT. Protein: CASLQGEGEKLFF.

This clone was seen a few times. The chain carries TRBV7-3 and TRBJ1-2; TRBD1 might be the D (6 bases). Trimming removed 5 bases at V and 4 bases at J, with 11 bases between. The CDR3 has 13 amino acids. Germline V gives CDR1 SGHTA, CDR2 FQGTGA. For the CDR3, the DNA is TGTGCCAGCAGCCGAGGAGGGGGCTATGGCTACACCTTC. This gives the protein CASSRGGGYGYTF.

The V call is TRBV19, the J call TRBJ1-3; 8 nucleotides match TRBD1. The V gene's germline CDR1 is LNHDA and CDR2 SQIVND (reference sequence). The length of the CDR3 is 15 residues. V dropped 6 bases and J dropped 2; count of bases not matched to a gene: 6. The CDR3 nucleotides read TGTGCCAGTAGCCAGACAGGGGCTGCTGGAAACACCATATATTTT. Protein: CASSQTGAAGNTIYF.

As regards this clone: Within the sample, other DNA sequences also encode this same CDR3. The chain carries TRBV10-3 and TRBJ2-3, with a tentative D call TRBD2 (6 bases). The germline V and J ends were trimmed by 6 bases and 1 base, with 8 bases remaining between them. This CDR3 contains 13 residues. The V gene's germline CDR1 is ENHRY and CDR2 SYGVKD. The CDR3, as DNA: TGTGCCATCAGCTTAGCGGGCACAGATACGCAGTATTTT. Amino acid sequence: CAISLAGTDTQYF.

The genes are TRBV19 and TRBJ2-7; D possibly corresponds to TRBD2 (5 bases). There are 12 residues in the CDR3. Germline CDR1 LNHDA, CDR2 SQIVND (reference sequence). V was trimmed by 3 bases and J by 5 bases, leaving 8 bases between them. The CDR3 is CASSIGENEQYF. In DNA, the CDR3 is TGTGCCAGTAGTATTGGGGAGAACGAGCAGTACTTC.

The chain employs TRBV27 and TRBJ1-1, with a weak D call TRBD1 (5 bases). CDR1 is MNHEY, CDR2 SMNVEV, per germline (reference sequence). This CDR3 contains 16 residues. V was shortened by 8 bases and J by 5 bases, with 24 bases between the two germline ends. The CDR3 protein is CASGGEGWGLWTEAFF. The CDR3 coding sequence is TGTGCCAGCGGAGGGGAGGGCTGGGGGTTATGGACTGAAGCTTTCTTT.

The rearrangement joins TRBV18 to TRBJ1-3, with D maybe TRBD1 (5 bases). The CDR3 loop spans 15 amino acids. Looked up from germline, CDR1 is KGHSH and CDR2 is LQKENI. Trimming left V 3 bases short and J 2 bases short, with 11 bases between. CDR3 loop: CASSPRDWAGNTIYF. CDR3 nucleotides: TGTGCCAGCTCACCTAGGGACTGGGCTGGAAACACCATATATTTT.

This chain links TRBV9 with TRBJ2-3, with D possibly matching TRBD2 (6 bases). V shed 0 bases and J shed 1 base, with 12 bases lying between them. Germline-derived CDR1 and CDR2 are SGDLS and YYNGEE. This CDR3 region has 16 residues. CDR3 loop: CASSVVGWGGTDTQYF. DNA of the CDR3: TGTGCCAGCAGCGTAGTAGGTTGGGGGGGCACAGATACGCAGTATTTT.

V usage is TRBV5-1 and J usage is TRBJ1-1; 8 bases are shared with TRBD1. Germline loops: CDR1 SGHRS, CDR2 YFSETQ. The V segment lost 4 bases and the J segment 0 bases; nucleotides outside the gene matches: 11. The CDR3 extends over 17 amino acids. In nucleotides, the CDR3 is TGCGCCAGCAGCCCAGCCGGGACAGGAGCCATGAACACTGAAGCTTTCTTT. Protein: CASSPAGTGAMNTEAFF.

The rearrangement links TRBV18 to TRBJ2-1; TRBD2 agrees at 11 bases. After removal of 4 bases from V and 2 bases from J, the junction contained 4 bases not matched to a gene. Per germline, CDR1 KGHSH and CDR2 LQKENI. The CDR3 length is 16 residues. This chain's CDR3 is CASSLLSGGAYNEQFF. CDR3 in DNA: TGTGCCAGCTCACTCCTTAGCGGGGGGGCCTACAATGAGCAGTTCTTC.

The CDR3 region is CASSIAGGGYNEQFF. CDR3 nucleotides: TGTGCCAGTAGTATAGCAGGGGGGGGATACAATGAGCAGTTCTTC. This chain uses TRBV19 with TRBJ2-1; possibly TRBD1 or TRBD2 for D (7 bases each). This CDR3 comprises 15 residues. Germline assignment: CDR1 LNHDA and CDR2 SQIVND (reference sequence). Trimming took 1 base from V and 4 from J, leaving 11 bases between them.

V gene TRBV18 combines with J gene TRBJ1-2, with TRBD1 identical over 7 bases. Germline V gene sequence: CDR1 KGHSH, CDR2 LQKENI. V shed 3 bases and J 5 bases; nucleotides not matched to a gene: 6. This CDR3 has 14 amino acids. The CDR3 region is CASSPGQNLYGYTF. The CDR3 bases are TGTGCCAGCTCACCGGGACAGAATCTATATGGCTACACCTTC.